This is a list of T cell receptor beta chains from one sample in a study of blood T cell repertoires in COVID-19. Sequencing used immunoSEQ multiplex PCR; TCRdb keeps in-frame clones, though not all of them. The sample records 180,000 or so clones, roughly four fifths being singletons. Specimen: peripheral blood. All receptors derive from a human donor with acute or convalescent COVID-19. The donor label of this sample is uncertain. The CDR3 runs from the conserved cysteine through the conserved F or W. The order of the fields is D gene, J gene, clone size, V gene, CDR3 DNA, CDR3 protein. A D gene is named only where the DNA matches it firmly. A clone size is listed for some rows: how often the clone was seen (once, few, many), or a class if it is expanded.

d_gene: TRBD1; j_gene: TRBJ1-1; abundance: .; v_gene: TRBV19; CDR3nt: TGTGCCAGTAGTCCAATGGCCCGGGACAGGGGATCGACTGAAGCTTTCTTT; CDR3aa: CASSPMARDRGSTEAFF
d_gene: TRBD2; j_gene: TRBJ2-5; abundance: .; v_gene: TRBV3-1/TRBV3-2; CDR3nt: TGTGCCAGCAAACTAGCGGGGAAAGAGACCCAGTACTTC; CDR3aa: CASKLAGKETQYF
d_gene: .; j_gene: TRBJ2-2; abundance: .; v_gene: TRBV7-6; CDR3nt: TGTGCCAGCAGCCGGGTCGGGACTCCGAACACCGGGGAGCTGTTTTTT; CDR3aa: CASSRVGTPNTGELFF
d_gene: .; j_gene: TRBJ1-5; abundance: .; v_gene: TRBV15; CDR3nt: TGTGCCACCAGCAGAGATCGCGTCAGCAATCAGCCCCAGCATTTT; CDR3aa: CATSRDRVSNQPQHF
d_gene: .; j_gene: TRBJ1-5; abundance: .; v_gene: TRBV11-2; CDR3nt: TGTGCCAGCAGCCGGACAGCCAATCAGCCCCAGCATTTT; CDR3aa: CASSRTANQPQHF
d_gene: .; j_gene: TRBJ1-2; abundance: .; v_gene: TRBV19; CDR3nt: TGTGCCAGTAGTCAAGACGGGGTGACCTATGGCTACACCTTC; CDR3aa: CASSQDGVTYGYTF
d_gene: TRBD2; j_gene: TRBJ2-2; abundance: .; v_gene: TRBV27; CDR3nt: TGTGCCAGCAGCCGCGGGGGGGGAAACACCGGGGAGCTGTTTTTT; CDR3aa: CASSRGGGNTGELFF
d_gene: .; j_gene: TRBJ2-3; abundance: .; v_gene: TRBV7-3; CDR3nt: TGTGCCAGCAGCTCGTTCTTCGGTACGCAGTATTTT; CDR3aa: CASSSFFGTQYF
d_gene: .; j_gene: TRBJ1-6; abundance: .; v_gene: TRBV5-4; CDR3nt: TGTGCCAGCAGCTTGGTCGCAGGGGCGGATTCACCCCTCCACTTT; CDR3aa: CASSLVAGADSPLHF
d_gene: TRBD2; j_gene: TRBJ2-3; abundance: .; v_gene: TRBV13; CDR3nt: TGTGCCAGCAGCCCCACCCCGGGGGTGCGGGGGGGCTCGACAGATACGCAGTATTTT; CDR3aa: CASSPTPGVRGGSTDTQYF
d_gene: .; j_gene: TRBJ2-2; abundance: .; v_gene: TRBV10-3; CDR3nt: TGTGCCATCAGAGGGGGGGCCCCGAACACCGGGGAGCTGTTTTTT; CDR3aa: CAIRGGAPNTGELFF
d_gene: TRBD2; j_gene: TRBJ2-7; abundance: .; v_gene: TRBV6-2/TRBV6-3; CDR3nt: TGTGCCAGCAGTAAGCTAGCGGGCACCGACGAGCAGTACTTC; CDR3aa: CASSKLAGTDEQYF
d_gene: TRBD1; j_gene: TRBJ2-7; abundance: .; v_gene: TRBV6-5; CDR3nt: TGTGCCAGCAGGGCAGGGGGTAGCCACGAGCAGTACTTC; CDR3aa: CASRAGGSHEQYF
d_gene: TRBD1; j_gene: TRBJ1-2; abundance: .; v_gene: TRBV5-1; CDR3nt: TGCGCCAGCAGCTCCTGGACAGGGGCTAGCTATGGCTACACCTTC; CDR3aa: CASSSWTGASYGYTF
d_gene: .; j_gene: TRBJ2-3; abundance: .; v_gene: TRBV14; CDR3nt: TGTGCCAGCAGCCAAGGCCCCAGGGTCACAGATACGCAGTATTTT; CDR3aa: CASSQGPRVTDTQYF
d_gene: .; j_gene: TRBJ1-1; abundance: .; v_gene: TRBV5-1; CDR3nt: TGCGCCAGCAGCTTATCGTCAGGGGATAACACTGAAGCTTTCTTT; CDR3aa: CASSLSSGDNTEAFF
d_gene: TRBD1; j_gene: TRBJ2-7; abundance: .; v_gene: TRBV7-8; CDR3nt: TGTGCCAGCAGCGAGTACAGGGGAACCTACGAGCAGTACTTC; CDR3aa: CASSEYRGTYEQYF
d_gene: TRBD1; j_gene: TRBJ1-2; abundance: .; v_gene: TRBV2; CDR3nt: TGTGCCAGCAGTGATTGGGCAGGGGGCAACTATGGCTACACCTTC; CDR3aa: CASSDWAGGNYGYTF
d_gene: TRBD2; j_gene: TRBJ2-7; abundance: .; v_gene: TRBV29-1; CDR3nt: TGCAGCGTTACGGGACTAGCGGGCCTAAGCTCCTACGAGCAGTACTTC; CDR3aa: CSVTGLAGLSSYEQYF
d_gene: TRBD1; j_gene: TRBJ2-5; abundance: .; v_gene: TRBV5-4; CDR3nt: TGTGCCAGCAGCTTTCAGGGGGCCCAAGAGACCCAGTACTTC; CDR3aa: CASSFQGAQETQYF
d_gene: .; j_gene: TRBJ2-7; abundance: .; v_gene: TRBV11-2; CDR3nt: TGTGCCAGCAGCTTCAGCGGTAGCTCCTACGAGCAGTACTTC; CDR3aa: CASSFSGSSYEQYF
d_gene: .; j_gene: TRBJ1-4; abundance: .; v_gene: TRBV19; CDR3nt: TGTGCCAGTAGTATTCCGGCAGGCGAAACTAATGAAAAACTGTTTTTT; CDR3aa: CASSIPAGETNEKLFF
d_gene: .; j_gene: TRBJ1-4; abundance: once; v_gene: TRBV5-1; CDR3nt: TGCGCCAGCAGCTTAGGGAAGGACAGTACAAATGAAAAACTGTTTTTT; CDR3aa: CASSLGKDSTNEKLFF
d_gene: TRBD1; j_gene: TRBJ2-1; abundance: .; v_gene: TRBV3-1/TRBV3-2; CDR3nt: TGTGCCAGCAGCCCCCGGGACAGGGCCTACAATGAGCAGTTCTTC; CDR3aa: CASSPRDRAYNEQFF
d_gene: .; j_gene: TRBJ1-5; abundance: .; v_gene: TRBV4-1; CDR3nt: TGCGCCAGCAGCCAAGACCCCGGGGTTAGCAATCAGCCCCAGCATTTT; CDR3aa: CASSQDPGVSNQPQHF
d_gene: .; j_gene: TRBJ2-1; abundance: .; v_gene: TRBV11-3; CDR3nt: TGTGCCAGCAGCTCCGGGACTCCTTTTTACAATGAGCAGTTCTTC; CDR3aa: CASSSGTPFYNEQFF
d_gene: TRBD2; j_gene: TRBJ2-7; abundance: .; v_gene: TRBV6-5; CDR3nt: TGTGCCAGCCTCGCTAGCGGGGGGTCGAACGAGCAGTACTTC; CDR3aa: CASLASGGSNEQYF
d_gene: TRBD1; j_gene: TRBJ2-3; abundance: .; v_gene: TRBV5-8; CDR3nt: TGTGCCAGCAGCTCTTCCCCGGGACAGGGACGACTTCTTAGCACAGATACGCAGTATTTT; CDR3aa: CASSSSPGQGRLLSTDTQYF
d_gene: TRBD1; j_gene: TRBJ2-7; abundance: few; v_gene: TRBV7-6; CDR3nt: TGTGCCAGCAGCCCTTGGGACAGCTCCTCCTACGAGCAGTACTTC; CDR3aa: CASSPWDSSSYEQYF
d_gene: .; j_gene: TRBJ1-1; abundance: .; v_gene: TRBV6-5; CDR3nt: TGTGCCAGCCAATCTAGGGGTGGCACTGAAGCTTTCTTT; CDR3aa: CASQSRGGTEAFF
d_gene: TRBD1; j_gene: TRBJ2-3; abundance: .; v_gene: TRBV11-2; CDR3nt: TGTGCCAGCAGCCCCACCGGACAGGAAACAGATACGCAGTATTTT; CDR3aa: CASSPTGQETDTQYF
d_gene: .; j_gene: TRBJ1-2; abundance: few; v_gene: TRBV19; CDR3nt: TGTGCCAGTAGGACAGTTCGCGGCTACACCTTC; CDR3aa: CASRTVRGYTF
d_gene: .; j_gene: TRBJ1-2; abundance: .; v_gene: TRBV27; CDR3nt: TGTGCCAGCAGTTTATCTATCCCGGGGTTGGGGGGAGGGTATGGCTACACCTTC; CDR3aa: CASSLSIPGLGGGYGYTF
d_gene: .; j_gene: TRBJ2-1; abundance: .; v_gene: TRBV9; CDR3nt: TGTGCCAGCAGCGTAGCCCCTCGGGAATACAATGAGCAGTTCTTC; CDR3aa: CASSVAPREYNEQFF
d_gene: TRBD2; j_gene: TRBJ2-7; abundance: .; v_gene: TRBV6-2/TRBV6-3; CDR3nt: TGTGCCAGCAGCTGGGGGGGATCCGAGCAGTACTTC; CDR3aa: CASSWGGSEQYF
d_gene: TRBD1; j_gene: TRBJ1-6; abundance: .; v_gene: TRBV3-1/TRBV3-2; CDR3nt: TGTGCCAGCAGCCGAGGACAGGGAATACTGAATTCACCCCTCCACTTT; CDR3aa: CASSRGQGILNSPLHF
d_gene: TRBD1; j_gene: TRBJ1-5; abundance: .; v_gene: TRBV19; CDR3nt: TGTGCCAGTAGCGGAGGACAGGAGGGAAAGCCCCAGCATTTT; CDR3aa: CASSGGQEGKPQHF
d_gene: TRBD2; j_gene: TRBJ2-7; abundance: .; v_gene: TRBV19; CDR3nt: TGTGCCAGTAGTCTCAGGGGACTAGCGGGAGATTCCTACGAGCAGTACTTC; CDR3aa: CASSLRGLAGDSYEQYF
d_gene: TRBD2; j_gene: TRBJ2-7; abundance: .; v_gene: TRBV6-5; CDR3nt: TGTGCCAGCAGGAGAGACCGGGACTACTCCTACGAGCAGTACTTC; CDR3aa: CASRRDRDYSYEQYF
d_gene: TRBD1; j_gene: TRBJ1-5; abundance: .; v_gene: TRBV19; CDR3nt: TGTGCCAGTAGTATCGGACAGGCCAATAGCAATCAGCCCCAGCATTTT; CDR3aa: CASSIGQANSNQPQHF
d_gene: TRBD2; j_gene: TRBJ2-2; abundance: .; v_gene: TRBV11-2; CDR3nt: TGTGCCAGCAGCTTAGCGGGGGGGCCGACCGGGGAGCTGTTTTTT; CDR3aa: CASSLAGGPTGELFF
d_gene: .; j_gene: TRBJ2-1; abundance: .; v_gene: TRBV21-1; CDR3nt: TGTGCCAGCAGCCCTGACCGGGACAAATCCTACAATGAGCAGTTCTTC; CDR3aa: CASSPDRDKSYNEQFF
d_gene: .; j_gene: TRBJ1-1; abundance: .; v_gene: TRBV5-5; CDR3nt: TGTGCCAGCAACATCCGTGAGGGGGTGGGAGCTTTCTTT; CDR3aa: CASNIREGVGAFF
d_gene: TRBD1; j_gene: TRBJ1-2; abundance: .; v_gene: TRBV10-3; CDR3nt: TGTGCCATCAGTGGAGACAGGGTTGGTGTGAGCTATGGCTACACCTTC; CDR3aa: CAISGDRVGVSYGYTF
d_gene: TRBD2; j_gene: TRBJ2-1; abundance: .; v_gene: TRBV14; CDR3nt: TGTGCCAGCAGCCAACTTACTAGCGGGAGGGACTACAATGAGCAGTTCTTC; CDR3aa: CASSQLTSGRDYNEQFF
d_gene: TRBD2; j_gene: TRBJ2-1; abundance: .; v_gene: TRBV29-1; CDR3nt: TGCAGCGTCACTCCCCGGGAGGGCTCCTACAATGAGCAGTTCTTC; CDR3aa: CSVTPREGSYNEQFF
d_gene: .; j_gene: TRBJ1-4; abundance: few; v_gene: TRBV29-1; CDR3nt: TGCAGCGTTGGACCCCAAAGAGGTGAAAAACTGTTTTTT; CDR3aa: CSVGPQRGEKLFF
d_gene: .; j_gene: TRBJ2-5; abundance: .; v_gene: TRBV5-6; CDR3nt: TGTGCCAGCAGCTTGGACAGGTATAAAGAGACCCAGTACTTC; CDR3aa: CASSLDRYKETQYF
d_gene: TRBD2; j_gene: TRBJ2-7; abundance: .; v_gene: TRBV5-4; CDR3nt: TGTGCCAGCAGCTCGCCGGGACTAGCGGTCCACGAGCAGTACTTC; CDR3aa: CASSSPGLAVHEQYF
d_gene: TRBD1; j_gene: TRBJ2-7; abundance: few; v_gene: TRBV11-2; CDR3nt: TGTGCCAGCAGCATCCGGGACAGGGGTAGCTCCTACGAGCAGTACTTC; CDR3aa: CASSIRDRGSSYEQYF
d_gene: .; j_gene: TRBJ2-1; abundance: .; v_gene: TRBV5-1; CDR3nt: TGCGCCAGCAGCACTAGCAACCCTCCAAATGAGCAGTTCTTC; CDR3aa: CASSTSNPPNEQFF
d_gene: .; j_gene: TRBJ2-3; abundance: .; v_gene: TRBV5-1; CDR3nt: TGCGCCAGCAGCAATCGTATCGAGGGAGATACGCAGTATTTT; CDR3aa: CASSNRIEGDTQYF
d_gene: TRBD1; j_gene: TRBJ2-7; abundance: .; v_gene: TRBV11-1; CDR3nt: TGTGCCAGCAGCTTAGCGGGGCCGGGACAGGGGCCCTACGAGCAGTACTTC; CDR3aa: CASSLAGPGQGPYEQYF